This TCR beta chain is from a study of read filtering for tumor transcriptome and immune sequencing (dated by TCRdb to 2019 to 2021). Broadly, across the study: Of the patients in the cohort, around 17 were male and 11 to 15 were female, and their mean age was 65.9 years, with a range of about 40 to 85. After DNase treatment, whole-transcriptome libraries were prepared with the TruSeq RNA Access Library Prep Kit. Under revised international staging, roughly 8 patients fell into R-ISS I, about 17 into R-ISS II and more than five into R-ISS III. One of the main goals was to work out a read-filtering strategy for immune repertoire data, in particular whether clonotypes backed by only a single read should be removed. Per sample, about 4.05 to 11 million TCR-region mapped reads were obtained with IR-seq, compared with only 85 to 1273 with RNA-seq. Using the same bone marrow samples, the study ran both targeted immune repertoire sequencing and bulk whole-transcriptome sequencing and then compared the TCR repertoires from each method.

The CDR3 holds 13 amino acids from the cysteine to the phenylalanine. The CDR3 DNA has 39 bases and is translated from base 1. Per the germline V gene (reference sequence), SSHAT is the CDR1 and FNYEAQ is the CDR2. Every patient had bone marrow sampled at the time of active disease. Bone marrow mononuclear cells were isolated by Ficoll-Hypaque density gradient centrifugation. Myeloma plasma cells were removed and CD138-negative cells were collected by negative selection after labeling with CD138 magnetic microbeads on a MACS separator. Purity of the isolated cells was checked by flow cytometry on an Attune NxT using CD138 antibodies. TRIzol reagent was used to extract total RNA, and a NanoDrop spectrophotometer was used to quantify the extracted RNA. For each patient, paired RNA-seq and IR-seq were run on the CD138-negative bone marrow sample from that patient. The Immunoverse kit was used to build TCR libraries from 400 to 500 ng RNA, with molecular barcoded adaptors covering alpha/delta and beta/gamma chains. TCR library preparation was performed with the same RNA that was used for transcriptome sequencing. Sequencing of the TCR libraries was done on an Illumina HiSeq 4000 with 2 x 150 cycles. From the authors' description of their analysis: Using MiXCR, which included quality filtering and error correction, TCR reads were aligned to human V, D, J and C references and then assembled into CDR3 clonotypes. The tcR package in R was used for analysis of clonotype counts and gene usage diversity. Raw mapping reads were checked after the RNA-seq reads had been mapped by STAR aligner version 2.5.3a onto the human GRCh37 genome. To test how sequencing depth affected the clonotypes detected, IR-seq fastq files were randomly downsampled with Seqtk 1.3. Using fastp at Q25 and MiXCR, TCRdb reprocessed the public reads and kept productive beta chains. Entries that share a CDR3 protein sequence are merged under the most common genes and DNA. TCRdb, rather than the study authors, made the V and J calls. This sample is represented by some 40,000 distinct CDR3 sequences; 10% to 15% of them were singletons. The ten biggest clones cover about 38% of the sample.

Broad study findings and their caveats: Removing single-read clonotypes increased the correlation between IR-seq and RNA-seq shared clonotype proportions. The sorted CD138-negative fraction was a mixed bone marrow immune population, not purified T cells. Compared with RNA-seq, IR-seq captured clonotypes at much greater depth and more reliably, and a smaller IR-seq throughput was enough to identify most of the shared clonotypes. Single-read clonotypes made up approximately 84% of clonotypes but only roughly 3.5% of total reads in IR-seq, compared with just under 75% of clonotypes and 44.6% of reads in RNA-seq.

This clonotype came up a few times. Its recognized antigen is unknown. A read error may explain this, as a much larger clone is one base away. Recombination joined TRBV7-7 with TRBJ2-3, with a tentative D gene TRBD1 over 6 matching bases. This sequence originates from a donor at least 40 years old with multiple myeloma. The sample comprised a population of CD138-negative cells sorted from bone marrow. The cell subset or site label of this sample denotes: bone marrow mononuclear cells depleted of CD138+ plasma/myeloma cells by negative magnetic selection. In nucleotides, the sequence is TGTGCTAGCAGCTCGGGACCAGGGGATACGCCGTATTTT. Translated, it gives CASSSGPGDTPYF.